Listed below are T cell receptor beta chains from one sample, sequenced in a study of blood T cell repertoires in COVID-19. Libraries were prepared by immunoSEQ multiplex PCR; TCRdb keeps only in-frame clonotypes and omits some of them. This sample has more than 110,000 clones, with about four fifths found just once. Sequencing was carried out using PBMCs or T cells enriched from blood (not recorded which). The receptors shown here come from a woman in her late teens or twenties who had been exposed to COVID-19. The CDR3 runs from the conserved cysteine through the conserved F or W. A D gene is named only where the DNA matches it firmly. Not all rows give a size; the values are once, few, many and, for expanded clones, a class.

TRBV5-6	TRBD1	TRBJ2-3	-	CASSRGQGPGDTQYF	TGTGCCAGCAGCAGGGGACAGGGACCAGGAGATACGCAGTATTTT
TRBV19	TRBD1	TRBJ2-7	-	CASRQGNYEQYF	TGTGCCAGTCGACAGGGGAATTACGAGCAGTACTTC
TRBV5-5	-	TRBJ2-1	-	CASSLGRGQFF	TGTGCCAGCAGCTTGGGCAGGGGGCAGTTCTTC
TRBV30	TRBD1	TRBJ1-1	-	CAWRVTGFIPEAFF	TGTGCCTGGAGGGTGACAGGGTTTATCCCTGAAGCTTTCTTT
TRBV30	TRBD1	TRBJ1-4	-	CAWSKTGTNEKLFF	TGTGCCTGGAGCAAGACAGGGACTAATGAAAAACTGTTTTTT
TRBV28	-	TRBJ2-1	-	CASSLGQYNEQFF	TGTGCCAGCAGTTTAGGCCAGTACAATGAGCAGTTCTTC
TRBV6-5	-	TRBJ1-2	-	CASSYSTPNYGYTF	TGTGCCAGCAGTTACTCCACACCTAACTATGGCTACACCTTC
TRBV6-4	-	TRBJ1-6	-	CASSEADNSPLHF	TGTGCCAGCAGTGAAGCGGATAATTCACCCCTCCACTTT
TRBV2	-	TRBJ2-1	once	CASSRRDLNNEQFF	TGTGCCAGCAGTAGACGGGACTTAAACAATGAGCAGTTCTTC
TRBV11-2	-	TRBJ2-7	-	CASRPYRSGQSYEQYF	TGTGCCAGCCGTCCGTACCGCAGCGGGCAATCCTACGAGCAGTACTTC
TRBV3-1/TRBV3-2	-	TRBJ1-1	-	CASSQRTETTEAFF	TGTGCCAGCAGCCAGAGGACAGAGACGACTGAAGCTTTCTTT
TRBV14	TRBD1	TRBJ1-2	once	CASSQGRGQEVYGYTF	TGTGCCAGCAGCCAAGGCAGGGGACAGGAGGTTTATGGCTACACCTTC
TRBV3-1/TRBV3-2	TRBD2	TRBJ2-7	-	CASSLTSGSYEQYF	TGTGCCAGCAGCCTCACTAGCGGGAGTTACGAGCAGTACTTC
TRBV15	-	TRBJ2-5	-	CATSRHWRDSREETQYF	TGTGCCACCAGCAGACACTGGCGTGACAGCCGGGAAGAGACCCAGTACTTC
TRBV30	-	TRBJ1-1	-	CAWSEGDTEAFF	TGTGCCTGGAGCGAAGGGGACACTGAAGCTTTCTTT
TRBV12-5	TRBD2	TRBJ2-1	few	CASGPSASGGLHEQFF	TGTGCTAGTGGTCCCTCGGCTAGCGGAGGTTTGCATGAGCAGTTCTTC
TRBV11-2	-	TRBJ2-1	-	CASTKKTGEQFF	TGTGCCAGCACCAAAAAGACTGGTGAGCAGTTCTTC
TRBV4-1	-	TRBJ1-1	-	CASSQPLGRVRGNTEAFF	TGCGCCAGCAGCCAACCCCTGGGGAGGGTCAGGGGGAACACTGAAGCTTTCTTT
TRBV24-1	TRBD2	TRBJ2-1	-	CATSDPGLAGVHEQFF	TGTGCCACCAGTGATCCTGGGTTAGCGGGAGTACATGAGCAGTTCTTC
TRBV5-1	-	TRBJ2-1	-	CASRVGGEQFF	TGCGCCAGCAGGGTGGGAGGAGAGCAGTTCTTC
TRBV7-6	-	TRBJ1-4	-	CARVETADEKLFF	TGTGCCAGAGTAGAGACAGCTGATGAAAAACTGTTTTTT
TRBV12-3/TRBV12-4	TRBD1	TRBJ1-1	-	CAAGTGVVEAFF	TGTGCCGCCGGGACAGGGGTAGTAGAAGCTTTCTTT
TRBV7-8	TRBD1	TRBJ2-1	-	CASSLDRGRNNEQFF	TGTGCCAGCAGCTTAGACAGGGGGCGAAACAATGAGCAGTTCTTC
TRBV6-5	TRBD2	TRBJ2-7	-	CASRLERETSYEQYF	TGTGCCAGCAGGTTGGAGCGGGAGACGAGTTACGAGCAGTACTTC